The 12 T cell receptor beta chains given below trace back to one sample, sequenced in a study of blood T cell repertoires in COVID-19. Generated by immunoSEQ multiplex PCR, the TCRdb table keeps only in-frame clones and is missing some. Seen here are 150,000 to 200,000 clones, 75% to 90% observed once, and the top ten hold less than 3.5%. The source material was peripheral blood. These receptors were collected from a human donor with acute or convalescent COVID-19. The donor label of this sample is uncertain.

V gene TRBV3-1 (or the pseudogene TRBV3-2) combines with J gene TRBJ1-2, with TRBD1 as a possible D gene (6 bases). V lost 1 base and J lost 8, with 20 bases in between. The CDR3 sequence is 16 residues long. Germline loops: CDR1 LGHDT, CDR2 YNNKEL (reference sequence). The CDR3 coding sequence is TGTGCCAGCAGCCAAGGGGGGCAGGCGGGCAGGAGAGGCTACACCTTC. It is translated as CASSQGGQAGRRGYTF.

The rearrangement joins TRBV5-6 to TRBJ2-7, with D possibly being TRBD1 (6 bases). Germline V gives CDR1 SGHDT, CDR2 YYEEEE. Trimming took 4 bases from V and 2 from J, leaving 16 bases between them. The length of the CDR3 is 15 residues. CDR3 protein: CASSRPGVVAYEQYF. The CDR3 DNA reads as TGTGCCAGCAGCCGTCCAGGGGTGGTAGCCTACGAGCAGTACTTC.

The chain has TRBV9 and TRBJ2-2, with 7 bases identical to TRBD2. The CDR3 has 15 residues. CDR1 is SGDLS and CDR2 is YYNGEE in the germline V gene. The trim removed 3 bases at V and 2 bases at J, leaving 4 bases unmatched. CDR3 loop: CASSGRGTNTGELFF. CDR3 coding DNA: TGTGCCAGCAGCGGGCGGGGGACCAACACCGGGGAGCTGTTTTTT.

This chain uses TRBV4-3 with TRBJ2-2; 9 nucleotides agree with TRBD1. J was trimmed by 0 bases and V by 3 bases; bases with no gene match: 2. CDR1 and CDR2 (germline): LGHNA, YSLEER. The CDR3 is 16 amino acids. The DNA for the CDR3 is TGCGCCAGCAGCCAGACAGGGGGTACGAACACCGGGGAGCTGTTTTTT. Encoded protein: CASSQTGGTNTGELFF.

The chain couples TRBV3-1 (or the pseudogene TRBV3-2) to TRBJ1-2, with TRBD1 as a possible D gene (6 bases). The V and J ends lost 4 bases and 6 bases respectively, with 15 bases between them. Germline CDR1 reads LGHDT; CDR2 reads YNNKEL (reference sequence). CDR3 size: 14 residues. This CDR3 reads CASSPRGGEDGYTF. The DNA of the CDR3 is TGTGCCAGCAGCCCGAGGGGGGGGGAGGATGGCTACACCTTC.

This chain links TRBV6-6 with TRBJ2-1, with 13 nucleotides matching TRBD2. The J segment lost 3 bases and the V segment lost 6 bases, leaving 5 bases of the junction unmatched. The CDR3 runs to 16 residues. Germline V gene data show CDR1 as MNHNY and CDR2 as SVGAGI (reference sequence). Here the CDR3 DNA reads TGTGCCAGCAGCCCCGGGACTAGCGGGGTCTACAATGAGCAGTTCTTC. Translation: CASSPGTSGVYNEQFF.

This clone was counted once. This chain connects TRBV6-5 to TRBJ1-6; D gene unclear. V lost 0 bases to trimming and J lost 7 bases, with 10 bases between them. This CDR3 comprises 15 residues. Germline V lookup: CDR1 MNHEY, CDR2 SVGAGI. DNA for the CDR3: TGTGCCAGCAGTTACTCGAGCACGGTGAATTCACCCCTCCACTTT. Its translation: CASSYSSTVNSPLHF.

The chain is built from TRBV15 and TRBJ1-1; TRBD1 aligns across 7 bases. Per the germline V gene, CDR1 is LNHNV and CDR2 is YYDKDF (reference sequence). Unmatched junction bases numbered 24, after V lost 2 bases and J lost 0 bases. This CDR3 has 22 amino acids. The CDR3 DNA is TGTGCCACCAGCAGATCGAGGGGGCGCACGCCCCTACAAAGAGATATGAACACTGAAGCTTTCTTT. This translates into CATSRSRGRTPLQRDMNTEAFF.

The chain carries TRBV19 and TRBJ2-3; TRBD2 agrees at 9 bases. Germline CDR1 and CDR2: LNHDA and SQIVND (reference sequence). Unmatched junction bases numbered 0, after V lost 4 bases and J lost 4 bases. The CDR3 length is 13 residues. The CDR3 region is CASSTSGADTQYF. DNA for the CDR3: TGTGCCAGTAGTACTAGCGGGGCAGATACGCAGTATTTT.

V gene TRBV30 combines with J gene TRBJ2-7, with D possibly TRBD1 on 6 matching bases. The V and J ends lost 4 bases and 3 bases respectively, with 16 bases between them. This CDR3 is 14 amino acids long. Germline V gene lookup returns CDR1 GTSNPN and CDR2 SVGIG (reference sequence). CDR3 amino acids: CAWTTSTGLYEQYF. DNA for the CDR3: TGTGCCTGGACGACCTCGACAGGACTCTACGAGCAGTACTTC.

V and J are TRBV6-2 or TRBV6-3 and TRBJ1-2; D unresolved. The V gene's germline CDR1 is MNHEY and CDR2 SVGEGT. The CDR3 is 13 amino acids. The V end was cut by 2 bases, the J end by 4 bases, with 8 bases between. In DNA form, the CDR3 reads TGTGCCAGCAGTTACGGGAGCGGCTATGGCTACACCTTC. Protein product: CASSYGSGYGYTF.

The chain is built from TRBV19 and TRBJ1-2, with 12 bases matching TRBD1. Germline loops: CDR1 LNHDA, CDR2 SQIVND (reference sequence). The length of the CDR3 is 17 residues. The ends lost 4 bases at V and 4 bases at J; junction bases unmatched: 10. CDR3 sequence (DNA): TGTGCCAGTAGTACGACGGGACAGGGGGCGATTGTCTATGGCTACACCTTC. It encodes CASSTTGQGAIVYGYTF.